This T cell receptor (beta chain) was recovered during a study of T cell responses to AZD1222 COVID-19 vaccine. Overall study findings and caveats: The study found vaccine-associated CD4 TCRs spanning spike, dominant at 160-218 and 743-854. The donors showed a predominance of white British ancestry and of females, with possible underestimation of clonal diversity. Baseline seropositivity occurred in only six AZD1222 recipients. A rise in Spike-specific TCR breadth and depth followed two AZD1222 doses.

Assay used: immunoSEQ multiplex PCR; TCRdb lists only in-frame clones, some missing. The sample has roughly 200,000 clones, about 93% seen once. Comment on this clone: The target antigen is unknown.

CDR3 length: 17 residues. Germline values: CDR1 SGHAT, CDR2 FQNNGV. The germline V and J ends were trimmed by 0 bases and 1 base, with 16 bases remaining between them. The TCR comes from an adult who received the MenACWY meningococcal vaccine as a control. The sample was peripheral blood, taken 28 days after the second dose of the MenACWY control vaccine. V usage is TRBV11-2 and J usage is TRBJ2-7; a weak D match, TRBD1 (5 bases). This CDR3 reads CASSLDSYRTTSYEQYF. The CDR3 nucleotides read TGTGCCAGCAGCTTAGATTCTTACAGGACGACGTCCTACGAGCAGTACTTC.